This is a list of T cell receptor beta chains from one sample in a study of PD-1 blockade in classical Hodgkin lymphoma. Only in-frame clones appear in the TCRdb table, and some are missing; sequencing was by immunoSEQ multiplex PCR. The table lists some 58,000 clones, about 89% of them singletons. The starting material was peripheral blood mononuclear cells (PBMCs), obtained before the fourth cycle of nivolumab. Every receptor here comes from a human donor with classical Hodgkin lymphoma. The CDR3 runs from the conserved cysteine through the conserved F or W. D genes are given only for firm matches. Size is omitted from some rows. Given values are once, few, many or a class for expanded clones.

TRBV12-5,-,TRBJ2-5,TRBD2,TGTGCTAGTGGTTTGGCTCTAGCGGGTCGGGAGACCCAGTACTTC,CASGLALAGRETQYF
TRBV5-4,-,TRBJ2-1,TRBD2,TGTGCCAGCAGCTTCCAGCGGGGGGCGACTGAGCAGTTCTTC,CASSFQRGATEQFF
TRBV5-1,-,TRBJ1-6,-,TGCGCCAGCAAGGCGTCCGATAGCTCCTATAATTCACCCCTCCACTTT,CASKASDSSYNSPLHF
TRBV4-1,-,TRBJ1-5,-,TGCGCCAGCAGCCAAGACGCCGGCAATCAGCCCCAGCATTTT,CASSQDAGNQPQHF
TRBV7-9,once,TRBJ1-4,-,TGTGCCAGCAGGGGGACAACTAATGAAAAACTGTTTTTT,CASRGTTNEKLFF
TRBV7-2,once,TRBJ2-2,TRBD1,TGTGCCAGCAGCTTACGGGGACAGGGTAACACCGGGGAGCTGTTTTTT,CASSLRGQGNTGELFF
TRBV2,-,TRBJ1-3,-,TGTGCCAGCAGTGAATCGGGGTCTGGAAACACCATATATTTT,CASSESGSGNTIYF
TRBV23-1,once,TRBJ1-5,-,TGCGCCAGCAGTCAATTAGGGCCGGAAGGGGTTTATAGCAATCAGCCCCAGCATTTT,CASSQLGPEGVYSNQPQHF
TRBV2,-,TRBJ1-5,-,TGTGCCAGCAGTTCGGGTAGCAATCAGCCCCAGCATTTT,CASSSGSNQPQHF
TRBV5-1,-,TRBJ2-5,-,TGCGCCAGTAGGAGACCCTCGGGGGAGACCCAGTACTTC,CASRRPSGETQYF
TRBV18,-,TRBJ1-4,-,TGTGCCAGCTCACCAGCAGACAGGAATAATGAAAAACTGTTTTTT,CASSPADRNNEKLFF
TRBV6-1,once,TRBJ1-2,-,TGTGCCAGCAGTGCATTATCCGGCGACAGGAGGAATGGCTACACCTTC,CASSALSGDRRNGYTF
TRBV10-3,-,TRBJ2-7,TRBD2,TGTGCCATCAGTGTGGGACGGGGGACTAATGAGCAGTACTTC,CAISVGRGTNEQYF
TRBV11-2,-,TRBJ2-3,TRBD2,TGTGCCACCAAGACTAGCGGGGACACAGATACGCAGTATTTT,CATKTSGDTDTQYF
TRBV14,-,TRBJ2-1,-,TGTGCCAGCAGCCAGAGGGGGGGCTCCTACAATGAGCAGTTCTTC,CASSQRGGSYNEQFF
TRBV27,-,TRBJ2-1,TRBD2,TGTGCCAGCAGCCTAGCGGGGGCTTCTTATAATGAGCAGTTCTTC,CASSLAGASYNEQFF
TRBV27,-,TRBJ1-2,-,TGTGCCAGCAGACCACACACAGGGTCGGGCTATGGCTACACCTTC,CASRPHTGSGYGYTF
TRBV28,-,TRBJ1-2,-,TGTGCCACTCAGGAGGGGTTGGGCTGGGGCTACACCTTC,CATQEGLGWGYTF
TRBV14,-,TRBJ2-5,-,TGTGCCAGCAGCCAAGATTCAGAACACACCGGGGGACAAGAGACCCAGTACTTC,CASSQDSEHTGGQETQYF
TRBV2,-,TRBJ1-1,TRBD1,TGTGCCAGCAGGGGACAGGTTGAAGCTTTCTTT,CASRGQVEAFF
TRBV11-3,-,TRBJ2-3,-,TGTGCCAGCAGCTTACAAGGAACAGATACGCAGTATTTT,CASSLQGTDTQYF
TRBV7-9,-,TRBJ1-4,TRBD1,TGTGCCAGCAGCACCACGACAGGGCTCCCCGGTTCAGAAAAACTGTTTTTT,CASSTTTGLPGSEKLFF
TRBV29-1,-,TRBJ1-1,-,TGCAGCGTACACCCTCGGGCAATCCCTGAAGCTTTCTTT,CSVHPRAIPEAFF
TRBV6-1,-,TRBJ2-1,-,TGTGCCAGCAGTGATCATAGTGACAATGAGCAGTTCTTC,CASSDHSDNEQFF
TRBV19,-,TRBJ1-2,TRBD1,TGTGCCAGTACCCCGACAGGGACTAACTATGGCTACACCTTC,CASTPTGTNYGYTF
TRBV28,-,TRBJ1-1,-,TGTGCCAGCAGTCTCACGGGACGAGAAGCTTTCTTT,CASSLTGREAFF
TRBV19,-,TRBJ1-4,-,TGTGCCAGTAGTATTTTCTCGGACTCAGAAAAACTGTTTTTT,CASSIFSDSEKLFF
TRBV13,-,TRBJ2-3,TRBD2,TGTGCCAGCTGTAGCGGGGACACAGATACGCAGTATTTT,CASCSGDTDTQYF
TRBV30,-,TRBJ1-1,-,TGTGCCTGGAGTCCTCCGTTGGGGCACCAAGCTTTCTTT,CAWSPPLGHQAFF
TRBV28,-,TRBJ2-3,-,TGTGCCAGCAGTTCACAGGGTCTAGAGTTCAAAGATACGCAGTATTTT,CASSSQGLEFKDTQYF
TRBV6-1,once,TRBJ1-5,TRBD1,TGTGCCAGCAGTGAAGGGGTTGGTCGAGGGGGCAGGCAGCCCCAGCATTTT,CASSEGVGRGGRQPQHF
TRBV19,-,TRBJ1-2,TRBD1,TGTGCCAGTAGTATGTCGACAGGGGGGCAAGCTAACTATGGCTACACCTTC,CASSMSTGGQANYGYTF
TRBV10-1,-,TRBJ1-2,-,TGCGCCAGCAGTGAGTCCCCGTCCAGGGATGGCTACACCTTC,CASSESPSRDGYTF
TRBV28,few,TRBJ1-1,-,TGTGCCAGCAGTTTACCCCGTTTGGAGGCGGGGTATTACACTGAAGCTTTCTTT,CASSLPRLEAGYYTEAFF
TRBV2,-,TRBJ1-1,-,TGTGCCAGCAGTCCGCGGGGGATGAGGACTGAAGCTTTCTTT,CASSPRGMRTEAFF
TRBV9,few,TRBJ2-1,-,TGTGCCAGCAGCGTAACAGGGAGTATCGATGAGCAGTTCTTC,CASSVTGSIDEQFF
TRBV27,-,TRBJ1-4,TRBD1,TGTGCCAGCAGTTTATGGACAGGGGGGGGTGAAAAACTGTTTTTT,CASSLWTGGGEKLFF
TRBV7-9,-,TRBJ2-7,-,TGTGCCAGCAGCGGCCGGGGGCTGCCTGGGGAGCAGTACTTC,CASSGRGLPGEQYF
TRBV6-5,-,TRBJ1-1,-,TGTGCCAGCAGTCTGAAAACCAGGGGCACTGAAGCTTTCTTT,CASSLKTRGTEAFF
TRBV11-2,-,TRBJ1-1,TRBD1,TGTGCCAGCAGCTCCTGGACAGGGGGAGGGAACACTGAAGCTTTCTTT,CASSSWTGGGNTEAFF
TRBV4-1,-,TRBJ1-3,TRBD1,TGCGCCAGCAGCCAAGTCGGGAGACAGGGGAGAGGTGGAAACACCATATATTTT,CASSQVGRQGRGGNTIYF
TRBV7-9,-,TRBJ1-1,-,TGTGCCAGCAGCCCCCTCCTTGGGGGACGGGAGAACACTGAAGCTTTCTTT,CASSPLLGGRENTEAFF
TRBV11-2,-,TRBJ1-6,-,TGTGCCAGCAGCCAGGACAATGGGTACTCACCCCTCCACTTT,CASSQDNGYSPLHF
TRBV7-6,-,TRBJ2-2,TRBD1,TGTGCCAGCAGTTCAGGGGGCAGCCGGGGCACCGGGGAGCTGTTTTTT,CASSSGGSRGTGELFF
TRBV19,once,TRBJ1-3,-,TGTGCCAGTTCAGAGGGGGCTGGAAACACCATATATTTT,CASSEGAGNTIYF
TRBV5-1,-,TRBJ2-7,TRBD1,TGCGCCAGCAGCTACTCCGGGACAGGGGTCGAGCAGTACTTC,CASSYSGTGVEQYF
TRBV10-3,once,TRBJ2-7,-,TGTGCCATTCGGACGTTAACCTACGAGCAGTACTTC,CAIRTLTYEQYF
TRBV4-1,-,TRBJ1-6,-,TGCGCCAGCAGCCAAGATGGCAGACCCCTCCACTTT,CASSQDGRPLHF
TRBV30,-,TRBJ2-5,TRBD1,TGTGCCGGAACCGGGACAGGGGATCGGGAGACCCAGTACTTC,CAGTGTGDRETQYF
TRBV6-6,-,TRBJ2-1,-,TGTGCCAGCAGTTACTCGCGCGGGGACTCCTACAATGAGCAGTTCTTC,CASSYSRGDSYNEQFF